A single sample gave rise to the 27 T cell receptor beta chains below, sequenced in a study of shared clonotypes between healthy human individuals. The protocol was immunoSEQ multiplex PCR, while the TCRdb copy is restricted to in-frame clones and leaves out a portion. This table has just over 2,000,000 clones, just under 95% appearing once. CD45RO-negative CD8 cells positively selected for CCR7 made up the naive population, which excluded terminally differentiated effector memory CD45RA+ cells. The sample taken for sequencing was naive CD8+ T cells sorted from blood. The source of these receptors is a man younger than 30 in good health.

The chain couples TRBV6-6 to TRBJ2-2; TRBD1 agrees at 9 bases. V shed 6 bases and J 6 bases; nucleotides not matched to a gene: 8. Germline CDR1 MNHNY, CDR2 SVGAGI (reference sequence). There are 15 residues in the CDR3. CDR3 nucleotides: TGTGCCAGCAGCCCACAGGGGGCGTTCTCCGGGGAGCTGTTTTTT. Translation: CASSPQGAFSGELFF.

V and J are TRBV4-2 and TRBJ2-3, with 10 bases that match TRBD2. The trim removed 0 bases at V and 2 bases at J, leaving 11 bases unmatched. The CDR3 sequence is 19 residues long. Looked up from germline, CDR1 is LGHNA and CDR2 is YNFKEQ. CDR3 loop: CASSQELASGGFHTDTQYF. The DNA for the CDR3 is TGTGCCAGCAGCCAAGAATTGGCTAGCGGGGGATTTCACACAGATACGCAGTATTTT.

This clone was seen more than once but under ten times. This rearrangement joins TRBV4-1 to TRBJ2-7; perhaps TRBD2 as D (6 bases). From germline, CDR1 is MGHRA and CDR2 YSYEKL. The ends were cut back, 0 bases at V and 3 bases at J, with 9 bases in the middle. This CDR3 is 14 amino acids long. The CDR3 spells CASSQEGGDYEQYF. CDR3 nucleotide sequence: TGCGCCAGCAGCCAAGAGGGGGGAGACTACGAGCAGTACTTC.

V and J are TRBV19 and TRBJ1-2; TRBD1 agrees at 8 bases. CDR3 size: 14 residues. Per the germline V gene, CDR1 is LNHDA and CDR2 is SQIVND (reference sequence). The trim removed 5 bases at V and 4 bases at J, leaving 6 bases unmatched. The CDR3 reads CASSEGQGTYGYTF. In DNA form, the CDR3 reads TGTGCCAGTAGTGAAGGACAGGGTACCTATGGCTACACCTTC.

The chain links TRBV5-8 to TRBJ1-5; the match to TRBD1 covers 8 bases. This CDR3 region has 15 residues. The V and J ends lost 4 bases and 2 bases, in that order; junction bases with no gene match: 5. Looked up from germline, CDR1 is SGHTS and CDR2 is YDEGEE. The DNA of the CDR3 is TGTGCCAGCAGCAACGACAGGGGTGGCAATCAGCCCCAGCATTTT. This codes for CASSNDRGGNQPQHF.

For the CDR3, the DNA is TGTGCCAGCAGCGTAGAGGCTAGCGGGGGGCGGTGGGAGACCCAGTACTTC. It codes for CASSVEASGGRWETQYF. The rearrangement uses TRBV9 and TRBJ2-5; 11 bases are a match to TRBD2. Trimming at V came to 0 bases and at J to 5 bases, leaving 9 bases not matched to a gene. The CDR3 sequence is 17 residues long. Germline V CDR1 and CDR2: SGDLS, YYNGEE.

The V call is TRBV11-2, the J call TRBJ1-2, with D possibly matching TRBD1 (5 bases). This CDR3 has 17 amino acids. Trimming left V 5 bases short and J 5 bases short, with 24 bases between. Per germline, CDR1 SGHAT and CDR2 FQNNGV. In nucleotides, the CDR3 is TGTGCCAGCAGCCCTAGATCGGGGGGGACTGACCTGTATGGCTACACCTTC. This gives the protein CASSPRSGGTDLYGYTF.

Comment on this clone: Other nucleotide sequences in the sample specify the same CDR3. The V and J genes are TRBV5-1 and TRBJ2-3, with 11 bases lining up with TRBD1. CDR1 and CDR2 (germline): SGHRS, YFSETQ. This CDR3 has 14 amino acids. With V trimmed by 4 bases and J by 5 bases, 3 bases remained unmatched. CDR3 sequence reads: CASSPDRGLDTQYF. The CDR3 DNA follows: TGCGCCAGCAGCCCGGACAGGGGGCTAGATACGCAGTATTTT.

The chain's CDR3 is CASSLAENPSYEQYF. DNA of the CDR3: TGTGCCAGCAGTTTAGCGGAGAATCCCTCCTACGAGCAGTACTTC. The J gene is TRBJ2-7, the V gene TRBV27; no clear D gene. This CDR3 has 15 amino acids. The V end was cut by 2 bases, the J end by 0 bases, with 11 bases between. CDR1 is MNHEY, CDR2 SMNVEV, per germline (reference sequence).

The chain joins TRBV28 to TRBJ2-2; D unresolved. V was clipped by 2 bases and J by 7 bases, with 5 bases between them. Germline lookup yields CDR1 MDHEN and CDR2 SYDVKM. The CDR3 consists of 12 residues. The CDR3 region has the DNA TGTGCCAGCAGTTTAGGGAACGGGGAGCTGTTTTTT. This codes for CASSLGNGELFF. Based on the CDR3 plus reference TRBV28 and TRBJ2-2, the full variable domain is DVKVTQSSRYLVKRTGEKVFLECVQDMDHENMFWYRQDPGLGLRLIYFSYDVKMKEKGDIPEGYSVSREKKERFSLILESASTNQTSMYLCASSLGNGELFFGEGSRLTVL.

This sequence joins TRBV7-9 and TRBJ2-3; D is perhaps TRBD1 (6 bases). This CDR3 contains 15 residues. Trimming took off 8 bases at V and 4 bases at J, with 19 bases between the two ends. Per germline, CDR1 SEHNR and CDR2 FQNEAQ (reference sequence). The DNA of the CDR3 is TGTGCCAGCTCCTTCGGACCAGGGGTGGCAGATACGCAGTATTTT. The encoded protein is CASSFGPGVADTQYF.

The chain is built from TRBV5-1 and TRBJ2-1, with TRBD2 identical over 9 bases. Looked up from germline, CDR1 is SGHRS and CDR2 is YFSETQ. V trimming: 0 bases; J trimming: 5 bases; junction bases outside the gene matches: 12. CDR3 size: 18 residues. This CDR3 is CASSLVASGMWDHNEQFF. DNA for the CDR3: TGCGCCAGCAGCTTGGTCGCTAGCGGGATGTGGGACCACAATGAGCAGTTCTTC.

The chain couples TRBV7-9 to TRBJ2-5, with D possibly being TRBD2 (6 bases). This CDR3 region has 15 residues. Trimming left V 5 bases short and J 1 base short, with 14 bases between. Germline V CDR1 and CDR2: SEHNR, FQNEAQ (reference sequence). The CDR3 region has the DNA TGTGCCAGCAGCCCTGGGACTGCTAGCCAAGAGACCCAGTACTTC. Translation: CASSPGTASQETQYF.

V gene TRBV6-9 combines with J gene TRBJ2-7; unclear D gene. The CDR3 contains 17 residues. Per the germline V gene, CDR1 is MNHGY and CDR2 is SVAAGI. V was shortened by 2 bases and J by 3 bases, with 20 bases between the two germline ends. Here the CDR3 DNA reads TGTGCCAGCAGTTATGAGGTTGGGCCAAATCTAAACTACGAGCAGTACTTC. Protein sequence: CASSYEVGPNLNYEQYF.

The genes are TRBV6-5 and TRBJ2-5; TRBD2 matches at 7 bases. The CDR3 length is 16 residues. With V trimmed by 2 bases and J by 5 bases, 11 bases remained unmatched. Germline assignment: CDR1 MNHEY and CDR2 SVGAGI. CDR3 sequence: CASSYPRGLGGETQYF. CDR3 sequence (DNA): TGTGCCAGCAGTTACCCCCGAGGGCTGGGAGGGGAGACCCAGTACTTC.

This chain uses TRBV4-1 with TRBJ2-3; 8 nucleotides line up with TRBD2. Per germline, CDR1 MGHRA and CDR2 YSYEKL. This CDR3 spans 15 amino acids. Unmatched junction bases numbered 5, after V lost 1 base and J lost 5 bases. The CDR3 reads CASSQVAGGEDTQYF. The DNA for the CDR3 is TGCGCCAGCAGCCAAGTGGCGGGAGGAGAAGATACGCAGTATTTT.

The chain recombines TRBV5-6 with TRBJ2-3, with D possibly called TRBD1 or TRBD2 (7 bases each). The CDR3 contains 19 residues. V lost 0 bases to trimming and J lost 0 bases, with 20 bases between them. Per the germline V gene, CDR1 is SGHDT and CDR2 is YYEEEE. As DNA, the CDR3 is TGTGCCAGCAGCTTGGATATGTTTCTCAGGGGGGGTAGCACAGATACGCAGTATTTT. It is translated as CASSLDMFLRGGSTDTQYF.

Notes on this clone: Other DNA sequences of this sample code for an identical CDR3. The chain uses TRBV4-1 and TRBJ2-3; no clear D. The germline gives CDR1 MGHRA, CDR2 YSYEKL. The CDR3 consists of 14 residues. V was pared by 0 bases and J by 0 bases, with 4 bases between. The CDR3 nucleotides are TGCGCCAGCAGCCAAGATGCGAGCACAGATACGCAGTATTTT. This sequence encodes CASSQDASTDTQYF.

This sequence joins TRBV5-4 and TRBJ1-6; TRBD1 matches 10 bases. CDR3 length equals 13 residues. Germline values: CDR1 SGHNT, CDR2 YYREEE (reference sequence). The V segment lost 4 bases and the J segment 11 bases; nucleotides outside the gene matches: 3. This CDR3 is CASSGTGAPPLHF. The CDR3 region has the DNA TGTGCCAGCAGCGGGACAGGGGCGCCACCCCTCCACTTT.

The J gene is TRBJ2-3, the V gene TRBV4-1; the D gene is possibly TRBD1 (6 bases). The CDR3 sequence is 15 residues long. Per germline, CDR1 MGHRA and CDR2 YSYEKL. Trimming took 4 bases from V and 4 from J, leaving 15 bases between them. The DNA for the CDR3 is TGCGCCAGCAGCCTTGGAACTGAGGGGGCAGATACGCAGTATTTT. Translated, it gives CASSLGTEGADTQYF.

The rearrangement joins TRBV7-8 to TRBJ2-5; tentative D call: TRBD1 (5 bases). The germline V and J ends were trimmed by 8 bases and 5 bases, with 18 bases remaining between them. The CDR3 contains 14 residues. The germline V gene has CDR1 SGHVS and CDR2 FQNEAQ. CDR3 coding DNA: TGTGCCAGCGTCGGAGAAGGGGTGGTGGAGACCCAGTACTTC. Protein: CASVGEGVVETQYF. The whole variable domain, remainder taken from reference TRBV7-8 and TRBJ2-5, is GAGVSQSPRYKVAKRGQDVALRCDPISGHVSLFWYQQALGQGPEFLTYFQNEAQLDKSGLPSDRFFAERPEGSVSTLKIQRTQQEDSAVYLCASVGEGVVETQYFGPGTRLLVL.

V is TRBV30 and J is TRBJ2-5, with 9 bases that match TRBD1. The CDR3 loop spans 14 amino acids. The germline CDR1 and CDR2 sequences are GTSNPN and SVGIG (reference sequence). V shed 5 bases and J 2 bases; nucleotides not matched to a gene: 6. The DNA for the CDR3 is TGTGCCTGGGGGACAGGGACAGAGCAAGAGACCCAGTACTTC. It yields the protein CAWGTGTEQETQYF.

The genes are TRBV14 and TRBJ1-1; D not certain. There are 15 residues in the CDR3. Trimming pared 3 bases from V and 4 bases from J, leaving 15 bases between. Looked up from germline, CDR1 is SGHDN and CDR2 is FVKESK. CDR3 protein: CASSHSPYPGTEAFF. The DNA of the CDR3 is TGTGCCAGCAGCCATTCCCCGTATCCGGGCACTGAAGCTTTCTTT. Drawing the rest from reference TRBV14 and TRBJ1-1, the complete variable domain is EAGVTQFPSHSVIEKGQTVTLRCDPISGHDNLYWYRRVMGKEIKFLLHFVKESKQDESGMPNNRFLAERTGGTYSTLKVQPAELEDSGVYFCASSHSPYPGTEAFFGQGTRLTVV.

This chain joins TRBV7-2 and TRBJ2-7; no clear D gene. The CDR3 has 11 residues. Germline V gene lookup returns CDR1 SGHTA and CDR2 FQGNSA. V lost 5 bases, J lost 3 bases, and 5 bases lay in between. Written as DNA, the CDR3 is TGTGCCAGCAGCCTTTACTACGAGCAGTACTTC. This gives the protein CASSLYYEQYF.

The J gene is TRBJ2-7, the V gene TRBV6-5; TRBD1 aligns across 7 bases. The CDR3 runs 14 residues. With 6 bases clipped from V and 2 bases from J, the junction kept 7 bases outside the gene matches. The V gene's germline CDR1 is MNHEY and CDR2 SVGAGI. The CDR3 is CASRSGQVPYEQYF. Written as DNA, the CDR3 is TGTGCCAGCAGGAGCGGACAGGTGCCCTACGAGCAGTACTTC.

This clone was seen once. This chain joins TRBV7-2 and TRBJ2-3; TRBD2 agrees at 7 bases. The germline gives CDR1 SGHTA, CDR2 FQGNSA. The CDR3 totals 14 residues. V shed 4 bases and J 6 bases; nucleotides not matched to a gene: 7. In DNA form, the CDR3 reads TGTGCCAGCAGCTCACTAGCGATCTGGGATACGCAGTATTTT. Amino acids: CASSSLAIWDTQYF. Combining the CDR3 with reference TRBV7-2 and TRBJ2-3 gives the whole variable domain GAGVSQSPSNKVTEKGKDVELRCDPISGHTALYWYRQSLGQGLEFLIYFQGNSAPDKSGLPSDRFSAERTGGSVSTLTIQRTQQEDSAVYLCASSSLAIWDTQYFGPGTRLTVL.

The genes are TRBV5-1 and TRBJ2-3, with D hard to call. The CDR3 consists of 14 residues. CDR1 and CDR2 from the germline V gene are SGHRS and YFSETQ. Trimming pared 4 bases from V and 6 bases from J, leaving 15 bases between. In nucleotides, the CDR3 is TGCGCCAGCAGCCCCTACTTTCTTTTGGATACGCAGTATTTT. Encoded protein: CASSPYFLLDTQYF.